The rows below give T cell receptor beta chains drawn from one sample of a study of vaccination and CD4 T cells after COVID-19. Their specific antigens are unknown. Each CDR3 protein is one row after TCRdb ran MiXCR on the PCR reads. The table has 20,000 to 25,000 distinct CDR3 sequences, 70% seen once. The sequencing sample was made of CD4+ T cells from blood, cultured in vitro. The source of these receptors is a human donor who had recovered from COVID-19. The CDR3 runs from the conserved cysteine through the conserved F or W. D genes are given only for firm matches. Expanded clones are given a class, and other clones once, few, many or no size at all.

j_gene | v_gene | abundance | d_gene | CDR3aa
TRBJ2-3 | TRBV24-1 | . | . | CATRGTATSTDTQYF
TRBJ1-2 | TRBV29-1 | . | . | CSVVLGNYGYTF
TRBJ2-1 | TRBV7-2 | . | . | CASSLYWGSYNEQFF
TRBJ2-7 | TRBV6-2/TRBV6-3 | . | TRBD2 | CASSYRLAAEQYF
TRBJ2-1 | TRBV27 | . | TRBD2 | CASRESGRRLNEQFF
TRBJ1-1 | TRBV20-1 | . | . | CSAQPRLGEAFF
TRBJ1-1 | TRBV25-1 | few | . | CASNHLQGHTEAFF
TRBJ2-3 | TRBV10-1 | . | . | CASSLLAYGSDTQYF
TRBJ2-7 | TRBV18 | . | . | CASSSLAREQYF
TRBJ2-3 | TRBV7-7 | . | TRBD1 | CASSPGQGTDTQYF
TRBJ2-7 | TRBV20-1 | . | TRBD2 | CSARASGRFFEQYF
TRBJ2-3 | TRBV24-1 | . | TRBD1 | CATGTGSTDTQYF
TRBJ2-7 | TRBV24-1 | few | TRBD1 | CATSDWGTGSDHEQYF
TRBJ1-1 | TRBV2 | . | . | CASRPGAEAFF
TRBJ1-2 | TRBV7-2 | . | TRBD1 | CASSLAGRGGGYTF
TRBJ1-5 | TRBV12-3/TRBV12-4 | . | . | CASSFGSNQPQHF
TRBJ1-5 | TRBV19 | few | . | CASSITGGGQPQHF
TRBJ1-2 | TRBV28 | . | TRBD1 | CASSSQKTGTGGFVYTF
TRBJ2-7 | TRBV6-1 | . | . | CASSKQTGREQYF
TRBJ2-1 | TRBV18 | . | . | CASSPTARNEQFF
TRBJ2-5 | TRBV7-2 | . | . | CASSLTGSGTQYF
TRBJ2-2 | TRBV7-2 | . | . | CASSLFQGNTGELFF
TRBJ1-2 | TRBV6-1 | . | . | CASSIQETNYGYTF
. | TRBV21-1 | . | . | CASSKVEVLAEETQYF
TRBJ1-1 | TRBV25-1 | once | TRBD1 | CASSGRDRGTEAFF